This T cell receptor (beta chain) was sequenced for a study of blood T cells in healthy people across ages. Every sample gave at least 5 micrograms of total RNA when it was extracted. CDR3 length equals 15 residues. V shed 2 bases, J shed 2 bases, and the junction held 7 bases outside the gene matches. Per germline, CDR1 SGHKS and CDR2 YYEKEE (reference sequence). Primed by a sample-barcoded 5' primer and a J-beta primer mix, a second PCR proceeded for about 6 to 12 cycles. One entry per CDR3 protein, called by TCRdb with MiXCR from the 5' RACE reads. The repertoire consists of some 930,000 distinct CDR3 sequences, with about 28% occurring once and the leading ten covering 10%. The same specimen was also included in a second study, on T cells of mothers and their children. That work states: Mother-child pairs who were related displayed a slightly higher overlap than unrelated pairs, a difference that was non-significant.

This chain connects TRBV5-5 to TRBJ2-7, with 7 positions matching TRBD1. What was sequenced was blood. The TCR was taken from a middle-aged woman in good health. The CDR3 protein is CASSLSPDRAYEQYF. In DNA, the CDR3 is TGTGCCAGCAGCTTATCTCCCGACAGGGCCTACGAGCAGTACTTC. Using reference TRBV5-5 and TRBJ2-7 for the parts outside the CDR3, the full variable domain is DAGVTQSPTHLIKTRGQQVTLRCSPISGHKSVSWYQQVLGQGPQFIFQYYEKEERGRGNFPDRFSARQFPNYSSELNVNALLLGDSALYLCASSLSPDRAYEQYFGPGTRLTVT.